This passage covers 16 T cell receptor beta chains from one sample sequenced in a study of T cell responses to AZD1222 COVID-19 vaccine. Profiled with immunoSEQ multiplex PCR; TCRdb holds only in-frame clones, not every one. The sample includes roughly 110,000 clones, less than 95% of them seen just once. The material was peripheral blood, obtained 28 days after the second AZD1222 dose. The receptors shown here come from an adult who received the AZD1222 COVID-19 vaccine.

V gene TRBV7-2 combines with J gene TRBJ2-7; TRBD1 matches 11 bases. The CDR3 is 15 residues long. The V and J ends lost 4 bases and 4 bases, in that order; junction bases with no gene match: 6. Germline assignment: CDR1 SGHTA and CDR2 FQGNSA. This CDR3 reads CASSYDGTGGYEQYF. The CDR3 DNA reads TGTGCCAGCAGCTACGACGGGACAGGGGGTTACGAGCAGTACTTC.

The rearrangement uses TRBV7-8 and TRBJ2-7, with D unclear. The CDR3 is 14 residues long. The germline CDR1 and CDR2 sequences are SGHVS and FQNEAQ. Trimming cost V 0 bases and J 2 bases, with 8 bases left between them. The CDR3 nucleotides are TGTGCCAGCAGCTTAGCGGACGGCCCCTACGAGCAGTACTTC. Its translation: CASSLADGPYEQYF.

This chain links TRBV12-5 with TRBJ2-2; D unclear. V lost 7 bases and J lost 4, with 4 bases in between. Germline V gene data show CDR1 as LGHNT and CDR2 as FRNRAP. The CDR3 is 11 residues long. This CDR3 reads CASASTGELFF. In DNA form, the CDR3 reads TGTGCTAGTGCTTCCACCGGGGAGCTGTTTTTT.

The CDR3 DNA reads TGTGCCAGCCTGGGTGGAGCTGAAGCTTTCTTT. Its protein product is CASLGGAEAFF. The chain links TRBV28 to TRBJ1-1; the D is unclear. Germline V gene lookup returns CDR1 MDHEN and CDR2 SYDVKM. V lost 8 bases and J lost 6, with 10 bases in between. The CDR3 covers 11 residues. Based on the CDR3 plus reference TRBV28 and TRBJ1-1, the full variable domain is DVKVTQSSRYLVKRTGEKVFLECVQDMDHENMFWYRQDPGLGLRLIYFSYDVKMKEKGDIPEGYSVSREKKERFSLILESASTNQTSMYLCASLGGAEAFFGQGTRLTVV.

The chain is built from TRBV24-1 and TRBJ2-1; D perhaps matches TRBD2 (5 bases). V was trimmed by 5 bases and J by 12 bases, leaving 16 bases between them. CDR3 length: 13 residues. Germline assignment: CDR1 KGHDR and CDR2 SFDVKD. In nucleotides, the CDR3 is TGTGCCACCAGTGCCCTAACGGCCGGAGGGCAGTTCTTC. It encodes CATSALTAGGQFF.

This rearrangement joins TRBV7-2 to TRBJ2-7; 11 bases are a match to TRBD2. Germline CDR1 and CDR2: SGHTA and FQGNSA. CDR3 length: 16 residues. J lost 2 bases, V lost 1 base, and 4 bases had no gene match. The CDR3 DNA follows: TGTGCCAGCAGCTTAGGACTAGCGGGGACTACCTACGAGCAGTACTTC. It encodes CASSLGLAGTTYEQYF.

The chain carries TRBV5-1 and TRBJ2-7; a possible D gene is TRBD2 (5 bases). Trimming cost V 4 bases and J 2 bases, with 13 bases left between them. Looked up from germline, CDR1 is SGHRS and CDR2 is YFSETQ. The CDR3 runs 14 residues. Here the CDR3 reads CASSTWTGTYEQYF. CDR3 DNA sequence: TGCGCCAGCAGCACCTGGACGGGGACCTACGAGCAGTACTTC.

The rearrangement links TRBV6-2 or TRBV6-3 to TRBJ2-7; D may match TRBD1 or TRBD2 (5 bases each). Trimming took off 6 bases at V and 3 bases at J, with 15 bases between the two ends. The germline V gene encodes CDR1 MNHEY and CDR2 SVGEGT. This CDR3 has 14 residues. The CDR3 sequence is CASSQAGRDYEQYF. The CDR3, as DNA: TGTGCCAGCAGCCAGGCGGGCAGGGACTACGAGCAGTACTTC.

The chain couples TRBV3-1 (or the pseudogene TRBV3-2) to TRBJ2-3; D not certain. The CDR3 consists of 12 residues. Germline V CDR1 and CDR2: LGHDT, YNNKEL (reference sequence). Between the trimmed V and J ends, which lost 2 bases and 6 bases, there was a span of 6 bases. This chain's CDR3 is CASSQRPDTQYF. The CDR3 DNA reads TGTGCCAGCAGCCAACGGCCTGATACGCAGTATTTT.

This chain uses TRBV18 with TRBJ1-3; the match to TRBD1 covers 7 bases. Germline lookup yields CDR1 KGHSH and CDR2 LQKENI. This CDR3 is built from 14 residues. J gave up 4 bases and V 4 bases, and 4 bases lay outside the gene matches. CDR3 loop: CASSRDREGNTIYF. CDR3 in DNA: TGTGCCAGCTCACGTGACAGGGAAGGAAACACCATATATTTT.

CDR3 protein: CASSLGAGGEKLFF. CDR3 nucleotides: TGCGCCAGCAGCTTGGGGGCAGGGGGTGAAAAACTGTTTTTT. The V and J genes are TRBV5-1 and TRBJ1-4, with TRBD1 matching 7 bases. There are 14 residues in the CDR3. The germline CDR1 and CDR2 sequences are SGHRS and YFSETQ. The V gene end was trimmed by 0 bases and the J gene end by 7 bases; junction bases not matched to a gene: 3.

This clone was seen more than once but under ten times. This chain links TRBV10-2 with TRBJ1-1; the D is unclear. V was trimmed by 2 bases and J by 1 base, leaving 8 bases between them. The length of the CDR3 is 14 residues. Germline CDR1 reads WSHSY; CDR2 reads SAAADI. CDR3: CASSEPGQNTEAFF. The CDR3 bases are TGCGCCAGCAGTGAGCCGGGCCAGAACACTGAAGCTTTCTTT.

The V and J genes are TRBV6-2 or TRBV6-3 and TRBJ2-1, with 11 positions matching TRBD2. The CDR3 runs to 15 residues. Germline V gene data show CDR1 as MNHEY and CDR2 as SVGEGT. J lost 3 bases, V lost 6 bases, and 4 bases had no gene match. CDR3 in amino acids: CASSTGTSGYNEQFF. The CDR3 DNA reads TGTGCCAGCAGCACCGGGACTAGCGGCTACAATGAGCAGTTCTTC.

This clone was seen a handful of times. This rearrangement joins TRBV6-2 or TRBV6-3 to TRBJ2-2; no clear D gene. Germline values: CDR1 MNHEY, CDR2 SVGEGT. Trimming shortened V by 2 bases and J by 3 bases, and 7 bases separated the two germline ends. The CDR3 has 14 residues. CDR3 in amino acids: CASSYRVHTGELFF. CDR3 DNA: TGTGCCAGCAGTTACAGGGTTCACACCGGGGAGCTGTTTTTT.

The chain links TRBV5-1 to TRBJ1-1; D call uncertain. Trimming took off 4 bases at V and 6 bases at J, with 13 bases between the two ends. The CDR3 runs 13 residues. CDR1 and CDR2 (germline): SGHRS, YFSETQ. The CDR3 DNA follows: TGCGCCAGCAGCCTAAGCCGGACGGCTGAAGCTTTCTTT. Its protein is CASSLSRTAEAFF.

The CDR3 is CATSSHLGVNTGELFF. The DNA of the CDR3 is TGTGCCACCAGTTCGCACCTGGGGGTGAACACCGGGGAGCTGTTTTTT. This chain connects TRBV24-1 to TRBJ2-2; perhaps D is TRBD1 or TRBD2 (5 bases each). V lost 6 bases and J lost 1, with 14 bases in between. CDR3 length equals 16 residues. CDR1 KGHDR and CDR2 SFDVKD come from the germline V gene.